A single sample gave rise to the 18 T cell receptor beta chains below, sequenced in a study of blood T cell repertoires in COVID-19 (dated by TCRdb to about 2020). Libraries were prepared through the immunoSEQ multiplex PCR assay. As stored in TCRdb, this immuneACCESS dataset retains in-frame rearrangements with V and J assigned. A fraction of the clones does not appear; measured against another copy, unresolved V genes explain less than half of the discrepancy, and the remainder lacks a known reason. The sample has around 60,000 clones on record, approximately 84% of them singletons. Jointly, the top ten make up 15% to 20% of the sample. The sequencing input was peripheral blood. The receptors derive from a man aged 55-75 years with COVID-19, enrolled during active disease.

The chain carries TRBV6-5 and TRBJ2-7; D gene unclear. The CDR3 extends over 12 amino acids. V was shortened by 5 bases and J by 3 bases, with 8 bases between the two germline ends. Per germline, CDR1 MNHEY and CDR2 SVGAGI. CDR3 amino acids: CASSRLFYEQYF. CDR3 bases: TGTGCCAGCAGTAGACTGTTCTACGAGCAGTACTTC.

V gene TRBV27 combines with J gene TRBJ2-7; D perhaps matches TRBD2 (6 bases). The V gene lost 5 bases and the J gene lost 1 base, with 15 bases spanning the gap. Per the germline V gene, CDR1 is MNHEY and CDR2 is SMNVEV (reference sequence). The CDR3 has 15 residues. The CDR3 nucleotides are TGTGCCAGCAGTCGAATCCCGGGACTTTCCTACGAGCAGTACTTC. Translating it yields CASSRIPGLSYEQYF.

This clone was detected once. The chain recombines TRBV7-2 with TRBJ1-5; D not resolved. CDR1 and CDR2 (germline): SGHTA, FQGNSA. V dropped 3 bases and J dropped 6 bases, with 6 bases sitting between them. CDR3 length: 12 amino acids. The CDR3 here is CASSFPGQPQHF. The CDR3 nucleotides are TGTGCCAGCAGCTTTCCAGGTCAGCCCCAGCATTTT. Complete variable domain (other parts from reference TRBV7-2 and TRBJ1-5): GAGVSQSPSNKVTEKGKDVELRCDPISGHTALYWYRQSLGQGLEFLIYFQGNSAPDKSGLPSDRFSAERTGGSVSTLTIQRTQQEDSAVYLCASSFPGQPQHFGDGTRLSIL.

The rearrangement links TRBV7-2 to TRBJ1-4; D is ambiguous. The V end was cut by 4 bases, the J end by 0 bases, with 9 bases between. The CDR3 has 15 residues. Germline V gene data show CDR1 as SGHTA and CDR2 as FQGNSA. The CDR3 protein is CASSSPGTTNEKLFF. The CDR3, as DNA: TGTGCCAGCAGCTCCCCCGGGACAACTAATGAAAAACTGTTTTTT.

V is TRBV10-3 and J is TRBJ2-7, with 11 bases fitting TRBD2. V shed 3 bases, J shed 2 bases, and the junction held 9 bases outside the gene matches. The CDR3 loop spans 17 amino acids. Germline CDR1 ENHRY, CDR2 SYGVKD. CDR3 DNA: TGTGCCATCAGTGAAGGTGGGACTAGCGGAATAACCTACGAGCAGTACTTC. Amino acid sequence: CAISEGGTSGITYEQYF.

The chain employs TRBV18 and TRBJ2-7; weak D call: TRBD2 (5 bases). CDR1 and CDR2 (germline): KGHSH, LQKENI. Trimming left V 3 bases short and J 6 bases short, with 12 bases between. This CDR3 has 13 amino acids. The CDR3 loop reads CASSPSEAGEQYF. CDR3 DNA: TGTGCCAGCTCACCTTCCGAGGCGGGCGAGCAGTACTTC.

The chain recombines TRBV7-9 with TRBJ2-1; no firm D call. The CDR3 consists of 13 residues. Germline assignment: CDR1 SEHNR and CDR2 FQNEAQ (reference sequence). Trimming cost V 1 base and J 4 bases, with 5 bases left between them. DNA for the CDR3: TGTGCCAGCAGCTTAGGGGCATACAATGAGCAGTTCTTC. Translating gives CASSLGAYNEQFF.

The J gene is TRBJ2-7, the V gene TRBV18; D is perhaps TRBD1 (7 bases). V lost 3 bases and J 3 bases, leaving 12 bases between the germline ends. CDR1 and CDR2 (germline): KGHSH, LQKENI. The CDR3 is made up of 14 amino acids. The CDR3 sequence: CASSPARGVYEQYF. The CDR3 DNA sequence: TGTGCCAGCTCACCGGCCAGGGGGGTCTACGAGCAGTACTTC.

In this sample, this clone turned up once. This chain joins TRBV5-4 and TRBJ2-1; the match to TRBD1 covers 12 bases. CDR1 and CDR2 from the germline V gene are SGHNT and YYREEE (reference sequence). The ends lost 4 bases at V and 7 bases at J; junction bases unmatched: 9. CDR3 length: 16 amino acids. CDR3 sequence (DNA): TGTGCCAGCAGCCTACCGGGACAGGGGGCGCGTAATGAGCAGTTCTTC. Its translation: CASSLPGQGARNEQFF. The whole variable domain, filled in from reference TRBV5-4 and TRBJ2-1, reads ETGVTQSPTHLIKTRGQQVTLRCSSQSGHNTVSWYQQALGQGPQFIFQYYREEENGRGNFPPRFSGLQFPNYSSELNVNALELDDSALYLCASSLPGQGARNEQFFGPGTRLTVL.

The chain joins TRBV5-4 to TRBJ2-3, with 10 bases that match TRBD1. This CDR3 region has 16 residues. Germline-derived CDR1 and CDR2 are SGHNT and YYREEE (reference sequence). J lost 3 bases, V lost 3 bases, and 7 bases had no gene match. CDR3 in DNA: TGTGCCAGCAGCTCAGGCGGGACAGGGGTTACAGATACGCAGTATTTT. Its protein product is CASSSGGTGVTDTQYF.

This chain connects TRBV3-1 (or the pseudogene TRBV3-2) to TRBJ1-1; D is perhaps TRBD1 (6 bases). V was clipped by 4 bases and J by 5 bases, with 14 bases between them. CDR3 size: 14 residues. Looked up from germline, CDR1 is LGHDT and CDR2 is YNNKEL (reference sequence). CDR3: CASSPQGYGTEAFF. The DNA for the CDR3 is TGTGCCAGCAGCCCCCAGGGGTATGGGACTGAAGCTTTCTTT.

CDR3 DNA sequence: TGTGCCAGCAGCCAAACGACAGGGAACACCATATATTTT. Protein product: CASSQTTGNTIYF. The J gene is TRBJ1-3, the V gene TRBV3-1 (or the pseudogene TRBV3-2); 7 bases are a match to TRBD1. Germline V CDR1 and CDR2: LGHDT, YNNKEL (reference sequence). Trimming cost V 2 bases and J 7 bases; bases outside gene matches: 2. The CDR3 length is 13 residues.

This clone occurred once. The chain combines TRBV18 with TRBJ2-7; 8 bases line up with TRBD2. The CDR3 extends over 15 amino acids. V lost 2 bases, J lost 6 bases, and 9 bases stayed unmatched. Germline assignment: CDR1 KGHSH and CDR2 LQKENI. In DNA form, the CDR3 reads TGTGCCAGCTCACCAAGCCTCGGGGGGGGAGGCGAGCAGTACTTC. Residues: CASSPSLGGGGEQYF.

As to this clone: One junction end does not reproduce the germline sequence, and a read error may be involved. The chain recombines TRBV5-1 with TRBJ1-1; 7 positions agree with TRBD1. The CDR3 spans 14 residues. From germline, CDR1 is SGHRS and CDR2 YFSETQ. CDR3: CASVEGAMNAEAFF. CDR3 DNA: TGCGCCAGCGTGGAGGGGGCCATGAACGCTGAAGCTTTCTTT.

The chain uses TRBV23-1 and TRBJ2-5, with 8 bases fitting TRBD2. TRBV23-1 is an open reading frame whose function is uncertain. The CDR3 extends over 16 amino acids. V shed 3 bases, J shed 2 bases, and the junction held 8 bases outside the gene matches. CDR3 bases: TGCGCCAGCAGTCATAAATCTAGCGGGCGTCAAGAGACCCAGTACTTC. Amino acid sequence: CASSHKSSGRQETQYF.

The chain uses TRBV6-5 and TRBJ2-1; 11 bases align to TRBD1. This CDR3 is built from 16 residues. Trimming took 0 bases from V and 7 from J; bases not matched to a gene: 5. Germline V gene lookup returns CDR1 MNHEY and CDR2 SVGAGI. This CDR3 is CASSYSGTGGINEQFF. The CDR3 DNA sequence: TGTGCCAGCAGTTACTCCGGGACAGGGGGGATTAATGAGCAGTTCTTC.

CDR3: CATSVSGGAPYEQYF. The CDR3 region has the DNA TGTGCCACATCAGTATCGGGGGGGGCACCGTACGAGCAGTACTTC. The V and J genes are TRBV2 and TRBJ2-7; 8 bases fit TRBD2. CDR1 and CDR2 from the germline V gene are SNHLY and FYNNEI. The V segment lost 10 bases and the J segment 4 bases; nucleotides outside the gene matches: 15. This CDR3 contains 15 residues. The whole variable domain, filled in from reference TRBV2 and TRBJ2-7, reads EPEVTQTPSHQVTQMGQEVILRCVPISNHLYFYWYRQILGQKVEFLVSFYNNEISEKSEIFDDQFSVERPDGSNFTLKIRSTKLEDSAMYFCATSVSGGAPYEQYFGPGTRLTVT.

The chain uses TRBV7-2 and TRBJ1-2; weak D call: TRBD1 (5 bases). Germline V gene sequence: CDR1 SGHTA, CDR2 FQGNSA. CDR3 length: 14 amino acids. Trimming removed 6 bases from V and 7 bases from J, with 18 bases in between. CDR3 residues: CASRASTGTGGYTF. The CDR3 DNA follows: TGTGCCAGCAGAGCTTCTACAGGAACGGGTGGCTACACCTTC. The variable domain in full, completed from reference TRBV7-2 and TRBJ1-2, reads GAGVSQSPSNKVTEKGKDVELRCDPISGHTALYWYRQSLGQGLEFLIYFQGNSAPDKSGLPSDRFSAERTGGSVSTLTIQRTQQEDSAVYLCASRASTGTGGYTFGSGTRLTVV.